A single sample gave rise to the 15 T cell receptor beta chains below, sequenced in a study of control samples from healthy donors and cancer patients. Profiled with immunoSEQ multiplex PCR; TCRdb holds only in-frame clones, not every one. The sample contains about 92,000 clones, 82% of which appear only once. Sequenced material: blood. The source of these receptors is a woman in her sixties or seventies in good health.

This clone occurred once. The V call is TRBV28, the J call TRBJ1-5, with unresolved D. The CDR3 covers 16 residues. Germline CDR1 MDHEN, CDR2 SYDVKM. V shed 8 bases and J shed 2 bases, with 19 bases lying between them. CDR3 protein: CASGPGLAGGNQPQHF. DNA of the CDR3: TGTGCCAGCGGTCCCGGATTGGCGGGAGGCAATCAGCCCCAGCATTTT.

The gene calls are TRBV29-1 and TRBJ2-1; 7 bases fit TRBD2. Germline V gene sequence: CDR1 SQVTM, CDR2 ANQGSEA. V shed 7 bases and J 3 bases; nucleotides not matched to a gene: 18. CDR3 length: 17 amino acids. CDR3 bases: TGCAGCGGCCGCAGTTCTAGGCTAGCGGTTAGCTACAATGAGCAGTTCTTC. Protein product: CSGRSSRLAVSYNEQFF.

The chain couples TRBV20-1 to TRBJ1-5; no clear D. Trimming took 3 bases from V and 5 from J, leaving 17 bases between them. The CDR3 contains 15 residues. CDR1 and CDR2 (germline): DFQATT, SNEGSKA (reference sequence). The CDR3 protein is CSASETLFSDQPQHF. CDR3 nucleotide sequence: TGCAGTGCTAGTGAGACTTTGTTTAGTGATCAGCCCCAGCATTTT.

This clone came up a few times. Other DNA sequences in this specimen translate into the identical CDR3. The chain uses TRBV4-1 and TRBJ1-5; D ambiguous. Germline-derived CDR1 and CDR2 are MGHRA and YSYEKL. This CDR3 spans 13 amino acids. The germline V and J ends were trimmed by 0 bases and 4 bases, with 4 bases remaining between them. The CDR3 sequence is CASSQDSNQPQHF. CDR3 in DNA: TGCGCCAGCAGCCAAGACAGTAATCAGCCCCAGCATTTT.

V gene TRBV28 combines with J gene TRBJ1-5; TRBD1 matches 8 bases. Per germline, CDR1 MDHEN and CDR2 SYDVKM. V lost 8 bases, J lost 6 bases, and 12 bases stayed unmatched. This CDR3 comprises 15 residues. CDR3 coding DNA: TGTGCCAGCTACCCGGGAGCAGGGGGCATTCAGCCCCAGCATTTT. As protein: CASYPGAGGIQPQHF.

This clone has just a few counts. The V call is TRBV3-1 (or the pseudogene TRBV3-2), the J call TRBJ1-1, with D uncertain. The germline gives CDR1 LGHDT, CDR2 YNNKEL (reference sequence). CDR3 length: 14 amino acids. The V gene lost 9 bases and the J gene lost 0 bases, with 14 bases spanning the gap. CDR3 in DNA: TGTGCCAGTTCATCAAACGGGGTGAACACTGAAGCTTTCTTT. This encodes CASSSNGVNTEAFF.

The CDR3 region is CASSLFARKEAFF. CDR3 nucleotide sequence: TGTGCCAGCAGTTTATTCGCTCGTAAGGAGGCTTTCTTT. This sequence joins TRBV28 and TRBJ1-1, with D unclear. Germline V gives CDR1 MDHEN, CDR2 SYDVKM. The CDR3 has 13 amino acids. Trimming cost V 1 base and J 11 bases, with 14 bases left between them.

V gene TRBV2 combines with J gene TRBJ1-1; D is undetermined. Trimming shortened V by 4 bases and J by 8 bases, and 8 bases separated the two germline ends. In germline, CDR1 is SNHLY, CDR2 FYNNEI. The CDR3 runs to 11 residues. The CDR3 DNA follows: TGTGCCAGCAGTGGCGGGATAGAAGCTTTCTTT. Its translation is CASSGGIEAFF.

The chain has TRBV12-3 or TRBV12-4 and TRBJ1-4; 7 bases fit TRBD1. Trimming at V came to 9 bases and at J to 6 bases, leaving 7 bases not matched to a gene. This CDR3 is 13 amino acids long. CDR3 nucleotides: TGTGCCAGGGCCCTGACAGGGTATGAAAAACTGTTTTTT. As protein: CARALTGYEKLFF.

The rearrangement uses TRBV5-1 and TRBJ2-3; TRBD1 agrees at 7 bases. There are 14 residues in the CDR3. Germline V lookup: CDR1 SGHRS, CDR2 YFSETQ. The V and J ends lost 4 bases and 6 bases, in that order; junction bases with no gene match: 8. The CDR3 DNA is TGCGCCAGCAGCCTCCGGGACAGAGGGGATACGCAGTATTTT. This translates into CASSLRDRGDTQYF.

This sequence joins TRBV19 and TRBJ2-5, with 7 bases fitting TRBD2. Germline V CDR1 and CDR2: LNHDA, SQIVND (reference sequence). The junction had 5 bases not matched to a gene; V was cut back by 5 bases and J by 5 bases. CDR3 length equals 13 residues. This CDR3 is CASSLAVGETQYF. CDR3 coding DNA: TGTGCCAGTAGTCTAGCGGTGGGGGAGACCCAGTACTTC.

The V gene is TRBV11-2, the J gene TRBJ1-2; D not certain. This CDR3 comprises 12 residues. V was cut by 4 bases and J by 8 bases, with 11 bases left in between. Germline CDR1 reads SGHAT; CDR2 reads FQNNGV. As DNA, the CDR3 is TGTGCCAGCAGCTCTCTAGAGGAAGGCTACACCTTC. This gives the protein CASSSLEEGYTF. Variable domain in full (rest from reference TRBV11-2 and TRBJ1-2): EAGVAQSPRYKIIEKRQSVAFWCNPISGHATLYWYQQILGQGPKLLIQFQNNGVVDDSQLPKDRFSAERLKGVDSTLKIQPAKLEDSAVYLCASSSLEEGYTFGSGTRLTVV.

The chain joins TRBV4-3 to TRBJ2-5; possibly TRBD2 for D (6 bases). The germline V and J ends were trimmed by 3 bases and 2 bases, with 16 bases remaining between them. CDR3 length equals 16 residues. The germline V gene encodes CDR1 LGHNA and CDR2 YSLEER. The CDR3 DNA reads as TGCGCCAGCAGCCACACTTTTGGGGGAGGTCAAGAGACCCAGTACTTC. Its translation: CASSHTFGGGQETQYF.

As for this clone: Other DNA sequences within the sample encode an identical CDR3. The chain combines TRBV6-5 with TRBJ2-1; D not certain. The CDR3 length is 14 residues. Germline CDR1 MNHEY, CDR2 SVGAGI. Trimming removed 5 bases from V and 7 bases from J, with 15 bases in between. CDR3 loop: CASSQSLMGNEQFF. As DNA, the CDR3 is TGTGCCAGCAGTCAGAGTCTCATGGGGAATGAGCAGTTCTTC.

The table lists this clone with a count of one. CDR3 loop: CASRSSGGKTDTQYF. DNA of the CDR3: TGTGCCAGCAGGTCCTCCGGGGGGAAGACAGATACGCAGTATTTT. The chain is built from TRBV6-5 and TRBJ2-3; 7 bases are shared with TRBD2. With V trimmed by 6 bases and J by 3 bases, 9 bases remained unmatched. Germline V gene sequence: CDR1 MNHEY, CDR2 SVGAGI. The CDR3 consists of 15 residues.